The sequence of this TCR beta chain was determined in a study of shared clonotypes between healthy human individuals. Study-level results: Inspection by rarefaction showed sorted-subset sequencing to be incomplete despite large depth.

V lost 7 bases, J lost 7 bases, and 21 bases lay in between. The CDR3 loop spans 14 amino acids. The germline V gene has CDR1 SGHDT and CDR2 YYEEEE. Libraries were prepared by immunoSEQ multiplex PCR; TCRdb keeps only in-frame clonotypes and omits some of them. The sample records millions of clones, about 95% being singletons. As concerns this clone: What it binds is not known.

It was CD45RO-negative cells, positively selected for CCR7, that made up naive CD8 cells, with terminally differentiated effector memory CD45RA+ cells excluded. This chain uses TRBV5-6 with TRBJ2-7; D is undetermined. This sequence was found in a man in his late teens or twenties in good health. Sequencing input: naive CD8+ T cells sorted from blood. This CDR3 reads CASANSATPLEQYF. The CDR3 nucleotides read TGTGCCAGCGCAAACTCGGCTACTCCTTTGGAGCAGTACTTC.